These T cell receptor beta chains were read from a single sample in a study of long-term antiretroviral therapy in people with HIV. TCRdb's copy holds only in-frame clones and misses some; the assay was immunoSEQ multiplex PCR. This table has approximately 20,000 clones, about 82% appearing once. The specimen was unsorted PBMCs, collected approximately 4 years after starting antiretroviral therapy. These receptors came from a man younger than 35 with HIV. Each CDR3 is given with its conserved first and last residue. The D gene is left open where the match is weak. The size field is filled for only some rows; it gives once, few, many or a size class.

J gene | V gene | CDR3 length | clone size | D gene | CDR3 DNA | CDR3 protein
TRBJ1-6 | TRBV2 | 13 | once | TRBD1 | TGTGCCAGTCAGACAGGGGACCATTCACCCCTCCACTTT | CASQTGDHSPLHF
TRBJ1-1 | TRBV19 | 14 | NA | NA | TGTGCCAGTAGTATGGGGGCAATGAACACTGAAGCTTTCTTT | CASSMGAMNTEAFF
TRBJ2-2 | TRBV4-2 | 17 | NA | TRBD1 | TGTGCCAGCAGCCTCGAGGACAGGGGGCTATTTATCGGGGAGCTGTTTTTT | CASSLEDRGLFIGELFF
TRBJ1-5 | TRBV28 | 15 | NA | TRBD1 | TGTGCCAGCAGTTTTCCCCGACAGGGACAAGCGCCCCAGCATTTT | CASSFPRQGQAPQHF
TRBJ1-5 | TRBV7-8 | 14 | NA | NA | TGTGCCAGCAGCTTAGCGAACACTAATCAGCCCCAGCATTTT | CASSLANTNQPQHF
TRBJ1-3 | TRBV5-1 | 15 | once | TRBD1 | TGCGCCAGCAGCTTGGACAGGGGCTCTGGAAACACCATATATTTT | CASSLDRGSGNTIYF
TRBJ2-5 | TRBV27 | 14 | NA | NA | TGTGCCAGCAGAAAGTCCGGGACCCAAGAGACCCAGTACTTC | CASRKSGTQETQYF
TRBJ2-2 | TRBV4-2 | 18 | NA | TRBD2 | TGTGCCAGCAGCCAAGAGGGCCACGGGGGGACGGTCACCGGGGAGCTGTTTTTT | CASSQEGHGGTVTGELFF
TRBJ2-1 | TRBV6-1 | 15 | NA | NA | TGTGCCAGCGGAGGGAACTCAGAGGCATACAATGAGCAGTTCTTC | CASGGNSEAYNEQFF
TRBJ1-2 | TRBV28 | 16 | NA | TRBD1 | TGTGCCAGCAGTGTAACCGGGACAGGGGGTTTAGATGGCTACACCTTC | CASSVTGTGGLDGYTF
TRBJ2-1 | TRBV6-6 | 14 | NA | TRBD1 | TGTGCCAGCAAACCGGGACAGGGGTACAATGAGCAGTTCTTC | CASKPGQGYNEQFF
TRBJ2-1 | TRBV13 | 17 | NA | TRBD2 | TGTGCCAGCACCCGAGAAGGGCCTAGCGGGGGGGAAAATGAGCAGTTCTTC | CASTREGPSGGENEQFF
TRBJ2-2 | TRBV2 | 17 | NA | NA | TGTGCCAGCAGTGAAGCGCGGAGGGGTAGGGGAACCGGGGAGCTGTTTTTT | CASSEARRGRGTGELFF
TRBJ1-1 | TRBV6-5 | 13 | NA | NA | TGTGCCAGCAGTTCCATTACGGTTTTTGAAGCTTTCTTT | CASSSITVFEAFF
TRBJ1-5 | TRBV19 | 14 | NA | TRBD1 | TGTGCCAGTAGTATTGACAGGGGGGGCCAGCCCCAGCATTTT | CASSIDRGGQPQHF
TRBJ1-1 | TRBV5-6 | 16 | NA | TRBD1 | TGTGCCAGCAGCCGACAGGGGGCCGAGGTTTCAACTGAAGCTTTCTTT | CASSRQGAEVSTEAFF
TRBJ2-3 | TRBV13 | 14 | NA | NA | TGTGCCAGCAGCTCCGAAACAGAGACAGATACGCAGTATTTT | CASSSETETDTQYF
TRBJ1-2 | TRBV28 | 11 | NA | TRBD1 | TGTGCCAGTAGGGGGCTGGAGGGCTACACCTTC | CASRGLEGYTF
TRBJ1-2 | TRBV5-4 | 14 | few | TRBD1 | TGTGCCAGCACGCAGACCGGGACAGGGAATGGCTACACCTTC | CASTQTGTGNGYTF
TRBJ1-2 | TRBV5-4 | 13 | once | NA | TGTGCCAGCAGCTTCGGCGGGAACTATGGCTACACCTTC | CASSFGGNYGYTF
TRBJ2-2 | TRBV7-8 | 16 | NA | TRBD2 | TGTGCCAGCAGCTCCGGACTAGCGGGGGAGGGCGGGGAGCTGTTTTTT | CASSSGLAGEGGELFF
TRBJ2-3 | TRBV30 | 14 | NA | NA | TGTGCCTGGAGTGTCGGCCAGGGAATTCGGCCGCAGTATTTT | CAWSVGQGIRPQYF
TRBJ1-6 | TRBV5-8 | 18 | NA | NA | TGTGCCAGCAGCTTGCCAGGCGGGGTTAGCTCCTATAATTCACCCCTCCACTTT | CASSLPGGVSSYNSPLHF
TRBJ2-2 | TRBV9 | 14 | NA | NA | TGTGCCAGCAGAGAGGGGGCGAACACCGGGGAGCTGTTTTTT | CASREGANTGELFF
TRBJ2-3 | TRBV9 | 15 | NA | NA | TGTGCCAGCGGAGGACCCGGGACACTCACAGATACGCAGTATTTT | CASGGPGTLTDTQYF
TRBJ1-2 | TRBV11-2 | 17 | NA | NA | TGTGCCAGCAGCTCTGTCAGGGGCCCTCGAGCTAACTATGGCTACACCTTC | CASSSVRGPRANYGYTF
TRBJ2-2 | TRBV10-1 | 13 | few | NA | TGCGCCAGCAGTGAGTCCGGGGTCGGGGAGCTGTTTTTT | CASSESGVGELFF
TRBJ2-2 | TRBV10-1 | 15 | NA | TRBD2 | TGCGCCACTCGGACTAGCGGGGGCCAGCCCGGGGAGCTGTTTTTT | CATRTSGGQPGELFF
TRBJ1-2 | TRBV11-2 | 12 | NA | NA | TGTGCCAGCAGCTTAGACCACTATGGCTACACCTTC | CASSLDHYGYTF
TRBJ1-6 | TRBV5-6 | 15 | NA | TRBD1 | TGTGCCAGCAGCCAACCGGGACAGTATAATTCACCCCTCCACTTT | CASSQPGQYNSPLHF
TRBJ2-1 | TRBV2 | 11 | once | NA | TGTGCCAGCAGTGAAATGTCTGAGCAGTTCTTC | CASSEMSEQFF
TRBJ2-7 | TRBV19 | 15 | NA | NA | TGTGCCAGTAGTATAAAACGGGGGCAAATGTACGAGCAGTACTTC | CASSIKRGQMYEQYF
TRBJ1-4 | TRBV10-2 | 14 | NA | NA | TGCGCCAGCAGTGAGCTTTACAAGAATGAAAAACTGTTTTTT | CASSELYKNEKLFF
TRBJ1-3 | TRBV6-1 | 15 | NA | NA | TGTGCCAGCAGTGACCCCGGGACATCCGGAAACACCATATATTTT | CASSDPGTSGNTIYF
TRBJ2-2 | TRBV7-8 | 16 | once | TRBD2 | TGTGCCAGCAGCCCGGGGGGATTCGCGAACACCGGGGAGCTGTTTTTT | CASSPGGFANTGELFF
TRBJ2-2 | TRBV27 | 18 | NA | NA | TGTGCCAGCAGTCCCCCCTACACGGACCGGACCCTCACCGGGGAGCTGTTTTTT | CASSPPYTDRTLTGELFF
TRBJ1-5 | TRBV7-8 | 15 | few | TRBD1 | TGTGCCAGCAGCCCGGACAGGGGCACCCAAAGGCCCCAGCATTTT | CASSPDRGTQRPQHF
TRBJ1-1 | TRBV25-1 | 11 | NA | NA | TGTGCCAGCGGTGACAGCTCCGTAGCTTTCTTT | CASGDSSVAFF